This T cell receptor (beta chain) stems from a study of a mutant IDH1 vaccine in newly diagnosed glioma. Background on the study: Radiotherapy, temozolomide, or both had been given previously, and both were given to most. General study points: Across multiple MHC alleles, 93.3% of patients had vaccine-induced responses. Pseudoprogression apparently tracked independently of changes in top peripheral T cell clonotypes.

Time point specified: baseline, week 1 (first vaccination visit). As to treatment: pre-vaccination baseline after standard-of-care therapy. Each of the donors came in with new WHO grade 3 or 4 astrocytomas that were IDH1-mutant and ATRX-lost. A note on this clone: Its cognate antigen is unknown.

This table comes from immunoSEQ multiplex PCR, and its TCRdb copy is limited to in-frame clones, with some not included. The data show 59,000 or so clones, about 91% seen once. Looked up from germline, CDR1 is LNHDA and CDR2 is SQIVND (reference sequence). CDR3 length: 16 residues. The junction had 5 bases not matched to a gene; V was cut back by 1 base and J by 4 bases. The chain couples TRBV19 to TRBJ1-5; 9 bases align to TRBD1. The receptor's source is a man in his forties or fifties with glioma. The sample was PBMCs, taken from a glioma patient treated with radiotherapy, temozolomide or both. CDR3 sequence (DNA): TGTGCCAGTAGTATAGTTGACAGGGGGACAAATCAGCCCCAGCATTTT. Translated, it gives CASSIVDRGTNQPQHF. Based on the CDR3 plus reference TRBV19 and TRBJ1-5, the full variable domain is DGGITQSPKYLFRKEGQNVTLSCEQNLNHDAMYWYRQDPGQGLRLIYYSQIVNDFQKGDIAEGYSVSREKKESFPLTVTSAQKNPTAFYLCASSIVDRGTNQPQHFGDGTRLSIL.